A selection of T cell receptor beta chains follows, all from one sample in a study of cytomegalovirus exposure and HLA in healthy donors. Sequencing used immunoSEQ multiplex PCR; TCRdb keeps in-frame clones, though not all of them. This sample's table has fewer than 70,000 clones. The source material was PBMCs. Receptors were obtained from a woman aged 18-35 years in good health and CMV-seronegative. Each CDR3 is given with its conserved first and last residue. A D gene is named only where the DNA matches it firmly.

len: 14
d_gene: TRBD1
j_gene: TRBJ1-1
v_gene: TRBV5-1
CDR3aa: CASSEQGGGTEAFF

len: 15
d_gene: -
j_gene: TRBJ2-3
v_gene: TRBV7-9
CDR3aa: CASTSRGGPTDTQYF

len: 12
d_gene: -
j_gene: TRBJ1-1
v_gene: TRBV7-9
CDR3aa: CASSPRGTEAFF

len: 15
d_gene: -
j_gene: TRBJ1-1
v_gene: TRBV4-1
CDR3aa: CASSQGRVLNTEAFF

len: 14
d_gene: -
j_gene: TRBJ1-1
v_gene: TRBV9
CDR3aa: CASSVGSGNTEAFF

len: 14
d_gene: TRBD1
j_gene: TRBJ1-2
v_gene: TRBV5-1
CDR3aa: CASSPDREHYGYTF

len: 15
d_gene: -
j_gene: TRBJ1-2
v_gene: TRBV4-1
CDR3aa: CASSQIRRTGYGYTF

len: 13
d_gene: TRBD1
j_gene: TRBJ2-7
v_gene: TRBV7-8
CDR3aa: CASSFTTGDEQYF

len: 13
d_gene: -
j_gene: TRBJ2-7
v_gene: TRBV19
CDR3aa: CASSLAVTYEQYF

len: 15
d_gene: -
j_gene: TRBJ2-3
v_gene: TRBV27
CDR3aa: CASNIMAGLPDTQYF

len: 13
d_gene: TRBD1
j_gene: TRBJ1-2
v_gene: TRBV25-1
CDR3aa: CASSTGQGRGYTF

len: 14
d_gene: TRBD1
j_gene: TRBJ1-1
v_gene: TRBV5-4
CDR3aa: CASSPGTEPREAFF

len: 15
d_gene: -
j_gene: TRBJ2-2
v_gene: TRBV30
CDR3aa: CAWRGGRVNTGELFF

len: 13
d_gene: -
j_gene: TRBJ1-5
v_gene: TRBV27
CDR3aa: CASSFGIYQPQHF

len: 15
d_gene: -
j_gene: TRBJ2-7
v_gene: TRBV11-2
CDR3aa: CASSPPVPNYYEQYF

len: 14
d_gene: -
j_gene: TRBJ2-3
v_gene: TRBV15
CDR3aa: CATSSRTSTDTQYF

len: 14
d_gene: -
j_gene: TRBJ1-2
v_gene: TRBV5-1
CDR3aa: CASSMEPGVGGYTF

len: 14
d_gene: TRBD1
j_gene: TRBJ1-1
v_gene: TRBV2
CDR3aa: CASSPTGPNTEAFF

len: 13
d_gene: -
j_gene: TRBJ1-2
v_gene: TRBV6-5
CDR3aa: CASSPGSGYGYTF

len: 14
d_gene: -
j_gene: TRBJ2-3
v_gene: TRBV30
CDR3aa: CAWSVGGHTDTQYF

len: 13
d_gene: -
j_gene: TRBJ2-3
v_gene: TRBV29-1
CDR3aa: CSVPGLGADTQYF